Listed below are T cell receptor beta chains from one sample, sequenced in a study of T cells in Graves' hyperthyroidism and ophthalmopathy. TCRdb re-called the multiplex PCR reads with MiXCR, one entry per CDR3 protein. The sample shows 640,000 or so distinct CDR3 sequences, 12% to 15% of them seen only once. Sequencing was carried out using blood. These receptors were obtained from a young woman with Graves' ophthalmopathy. CDR3s include the opening cysteine and the closing phenylalanine or tryptophan. The D gene is left open where the match is weak. Not all rows give a size; the values are once, few, many and, for expanded clones, a class.

abundance: many; v_gene: TRBV11-3; j_gene: TRBJ2-7; d_gene: -; CDR3aa: CASKGRAYEQYF; CDR3nt: TGTGCCAGTAAGGGACGGGCCTACGAGCAGTACTTC
abundance: many; v_gene: TRBV10-3; j_gene: TRBJ1-2; d_gene: -; CDR3aa: CAISESWDISNYGYTF; CDR3nt: TGTGCCATCAGTGAGTCGTGGGACATTTCTAACTATGGCTACACCTTC
abundance: many; v_gene: TRBV9; j_gene: TRBJ2-1; d_gene: -; CDR3aa: CASGMGNEQFF; CDR3nt: TGTGCCAGCGGGATGGGCAATGAGCAGTTCTTC
abundance: -; v_gene: TRBV29-1; j_gene: TRBJ1-3; d_gene: -; CDR3aa: CSVEVRGAGNTIYF; CDR3nt: TGCAGCGTTGAAGTCCGGGGGGCCGGAAACACCATATATTTT
abundance: many; v_gene: TRBV7-9; j_gene: TRBJ2-7; d_gene: -; CDR3aa: CASRVYGAEEQYF; CDR3nt: TGTGCCAGCAGAGTGTACGGGGCGGAAGAGCAGTACTTC
abundance: -; v_gene: TRBV19; j_gene: TRBJ2-7; d_gene: -; CDR3aa: CASSISAPGYEQYF; CDR3nt: TGTGCCAGTAGTATATCCGCCCCGGGTTACGAGCAGTACTTC
abundance: many; v_gene: TRBV12-3/TRBV12-4; j_gene: TRBJ1-1; d_gene: -; CDR3aa: CASSIRTLGRRGNTEAFF; CDR3nt: TGTGCCAGCAGTATCCGGACATTGGGGCGGCGGGGGAACACTGAAGCTTTCTTT
abundance: many; v_gene: TRBV12-3/TRBV12-4; j_gene: TRBJ1-4; d_gene: -; CDR3aa: CASSLRGWQKLFF; CDR3nt: TGTGCCAGCAGCCTTAGGGGGTGGCAAAAACTGTTTTTT
abundance: -; v_gene: TRBV19; j_gene: TRBJ2-1; d_gene: TRBD2; CDR3aa: CASSILAGGTYNEQFF; CDR3nt: TGTGCCAGTAGTATCTTAGCGGGAGGGACCTACAATGAGCAGTTCTTC
abundance: many; v_gene: TRBV12-3/TRBV12-4; j_gene: TRBJ1-3; d_gene: -; CDR3aa: CASSLVQMGGNTIYF; CDR3nt: TGTGCCAGCAGTTTAGTCCAGATGGGTGGAAACACCATATATTTT
abundance: many; v_gene: TRBV30; j_gene: TRBJ2-7; d_gene: -; CDR3aa: CAWRAFGEQYF; CDR3nt: TGTGCCTGGAGGGCTTTCGGGGAGCAGTACTTC
abundance: many; v_gene: TRBV12-3/TRBV12-4; j_gene: TRBJ2-7; d_gene: TRBD2; CDR3aa: CASSLVAGGYEQYF; CDR3nt: TGTGCCAGCAGTTTGGTAGCGGGGGGCTACGAGCAGTACTTC
abundance: many; v_gene: TRBV19; j_gene: TRBJ1-2; d_gene: -; CDR3aa: CASTPLLGADYGYTF; CDR3nt: TGTGCCAGTACCCCCCTGCTAGGGGCGGACTATGGCTACACCTTC
abundance: few; v_gene: TRBV19; j_gene: TRBJ2-7; d_gene: TRBD1; CDR3aa: CASRTPGQGAKEQYF; CDR3nt: TGTGCCAGTAGGACCCCGGGACAGGGGGCGAAAGAGCAGTACTTC
abundance: few; v_gene: TRBV27; j_gene: TRBJ2-4; d_gene: TRBD1; CDR3aa: CASSLSTGGAGNIQYF; CDR3nt: TGTGCCAGCAGTTTATCCACAGGGGGCGCCGGAAACATTCAGTACTTC
abundance: -; v_gene: TRBV5-1; j_gene: TRBJ2-3; d_gene: TRBD1; CDR3aa: CASSLLGQADTDTQYF; CDR3nt: TGCGCCAGCAGCTTGCTGGGACAGGCAGACACAGATACGCAGTATTTT
abundance: -; v_gene: TRBV19; j_gene: TRBJ1-2; d_gene: -; CDR3aa: CASSMGTWENYGYTF; CDR3nt: TGTGCCAGTAGTATGGGGACATGGGAGAACTATGGCTACACCTTC
abundance: few; v_gene: TRBV6-1; j_gene: TRBJ1-5; d_gene: -; CDR3aa: CASSLRDKNQPQHF; CDR3nt: TGTGCCAGCAGCCTCCGGGACAAGAATCAGCCCCAGCATTTT
abundance: many; v_gene: TRBV27; j_gene: TRBJ2-1; d_gene: -; CDR3aa: CASSPWDVNNEQFF; CDR3nt: TGTGCCAGCAGTCCATGGGACGTAAACAATGAGCAGTTCTTC
abundance: many; v_gene: TRBV7-6; j_gene: TRBJ2-1; d_gene: TRBD1; CDR3aa: CASSPTGQSSYNEQFF; CDR3nt: TGTGCCAGCAGCCCGACGGGACAGAGCTCCTACAATGAGCAGTTCTTC
abundance: few; v_gene: TRBV6-1; j_gene: TRBJ2-7; d_gene: -; CDR3aa: CASSASGFTYEQYF; CDR3nt: TGTGCCAGCAGTGCTTCAGGTTTTACCTACGAGCAGTACTTC
abundance: -; v_gene: TRBV27; j_gene: TRBJ2-7; d_gene: TRBD1; CDR3aa: CASSFGQGRYEQYF; CDR3nt: TGTGCCAGCAGTTTTGGACAGGGGCGCTACGAGCAGTACTTC
abundance: many; v_gene: TRBV5-1; j_gene: TRBJ2-7; d_gene: -; CDR3aa: CASSQWGYEQYF; CDR3nt: TGCGCCAGCAGTCAATGGGGCTACGAGCAGTACTTC
abundance: few; v_gene: TRBV9; j_gene: TRBJ1-4; d_gene: TRBD1; CDR3aa: CASSVASRGPKWVYEKLFF; CDR3nt: TGTGCCAGCAGCGTAGCTTCGAGGGGGCCTAAGTGGGTTTATGAAAAACTGTTTTTT
abundance: many; v_gene: TRBV24-1; j_gene: TRBJ1-5; d_gene: -; CDR3aa: CATSDRDLDQPQHF; CDR3nt: TGTGCCACCAGTGACCGGGACTTGGATCAGCCCCAGCATTTT
abundance: many; v_gene: TRBV27; j_gene: TRBJ2-7; d_gene: -; CDR3aa: CASSLSIRTYEQYF; CDR3nt: TGTGCCAGCAGTTTATCTATTAGAACCTACGAGCAGTACTTC
abundance: -; v_gene: TRBV27; j_gene: TRBJ2-5; d_gene: TRBD1; CDR3aa: CATSPDRAQETQYF; CDR3nt: TGTGCCACTTCGCCCGACAGGGCTCAAGAGACCCAGTACTTC
abundance: -; v_gene: TRBV27; j_gene: TRBJ2-1; d_gene: -; CDR3aa: CASSGTWNEQFF; CDR3nt: TGTGCCAGCAGTGGGACTTGGAATGAGCAGTTCTTC
abundance: many; v_gene: TRBV20-1; j_gene: TRBJ2-5; d_gene: TRBD2; CDR3aa: CSARLAGLQETQYF; CDR3nt: TGCAGTGCGCGACTAGCGGGACTACAAGAGACCCAGTACTTC
abundance: many; v_gene: TRBV10-3; j_gene: TRBJ2-1; d_gene: TRBD2; CDR3aa: CAISTAGGDYNEQFF; CDR3nt: TGTGCCATCTCGACAGCGGGAGGGGACTACAATGAGCAGTTCTTC
abundance: few; v_gene: TRBV12-3/TRBV12-4; j_gene: TRBJ2-7; d_gene: -; CDR3aa: CASSLAPGDRYKQYF; CDR3nt: TGTGCCAGCAGTTTAGCGCCGGGGGACCGCTACAAGCAGTACTTC
abundance: few; v_gene: TRBV7-9; j_gene: TRBJ1-1; d_gene: TRBD1; CDR3aa: CASSLARQGVSTEAFF; CDR3nt: TGTGCCAGCAGCTTAGCCAGACAGGGGGTTAGCACTGAAGCTTTCTTT
abundance: many; v_gene: TRBV6-1; j_gene: TRBJ1-2; d_gene: -; CDR3aa: CATSLDLDYGYTF; CDR3nt: TGTGCCACCTCCCTGGACCTCGACTATGGCTACACCTTC
abundance: many; v_gene: TRBV18; j_gene: TRBJ1-1; d_gene: -; CDR3aa: CASSPLENTEAFF; CDR3nt: TGTGCCAGCTCACCACTCGAGAACACTGAAGCTTTCTTT
abundance: few; v_gene: TRBV6-1; j_gene: TRBJ2-7; d_gene: -; CDR3aa: CASSWSQFEQYF; CDR3nt: TGTGCCAGCAGTTGGTCTCAGTTCGAGCAGTACTTC
abundance: -; v_gene: TRBV24-1; j_gene: TRBJ1-2; d_gene: TRBD1; CDR3aa: CATSDLEGTGPYYGYTF; CDR3nt: TGTGCCACCAGTGATTTAGAGGGGACAGGGCCTTATTATGGCTACACCTTC
abundance: -; v_gene: TRBV19; j_gene: TRBJ1-2; d_gene: -; CDR3aa: CASSRDTALMGYTF; CDR3nt: TGTGCCAGTAGTCGGGACACCGCCCTGATGGGCTACACCTTC
abundance: few; v_gene: TRBV7-8; j_gene: TRBJ1-4; d_gene: -; CDR3aa: CASSPPHGGRRSGANEKLFF; CDR3nt: TGTGCCAGCTCACCTCCCCACGGGGGGAGGCGAAGTGGAGCTAATGAAAAACTGTTTTTT
abundance: -; v_gene: TRBV10-3; j_gene: TRBJ1-1; d_gene: TRBD1; CDR3aa: CAIRQLPQGLNTEAFF; CDR3nt: TGTGCCATCAGACAACTTCCACAGGGGTTGAACACTGAAGCTTTCTTT
abundance: -; v_gene: TRBV13; j_gene: TRBJ2-7; d_gene: TRBD2; CDR3aa: CASSQGSGIYEQYF; CDR3nt: TGTGCCAGCAGCCAGGGTAGCGGGATTTACGAGCAGTACTTC
abundance: -; v_gene: TRBV7-3; j_gene: TRBJ2-7; d_gene: -; CDR3aa: CASSTGPSPYEQYF; CDR3nt: TGTGCCAGCAGCACAGGGCCCTCCCCCTACGAGCAGTACTTC
abundance: few; v_gene: TRBV9; j_gene: TRBJ1-2; d_gene: -; CDR3aa: CASSVVPEANYGYTF; CDR3nt: TGTGCCAGCAGCGTAGTTCCTGAAGCTAACTATGGCTACACCTTC
abundance: many; v_gene: TRBV7-6; j_gene: TRBJ2-5; d_gene: -; CDR3aa: CASSREQGNGRWTQYF; CDR3nt: TGTGCCAGCAGCCGAGAACAGGGGAACGGGAGGTGGACCCAGTACTTC
abundance: many; v_gene: TRBV6-2/TRBV6-3; j_gene: TRBJ1-1; d_gene: -; CDR3aa: CASSYRRLGETEAFF; CDR3nt: TGTGCCAGCAGTTACAGACGACTTGGGGAAACTGAAGCTTTCTTT
abundance: many; v_gene: TRBV7-4; j_gene: TRBJ2-3; d_gene: TRBD2; CDR3aa: CASSTRLAARGDTQYF; CDR3nt: TGTGCCAGCAGCACCCGTCTAGCGGCCCGGGGGGATACGCAGTATTTT
abundance: many; v_gene: TRBV7-9; j_gene: TRBJ2-3; d_gene: -; CDR3aa: CASSLAGMGTDTQYF; CDR3nt: TGTGCCAGCAGCTTAGCAGGGATGGGGACAGATACGCAGTATTTT
abundance: many; v_gene: TRBV6-5; j_gene: TRBJ2-7; d_gene: -; CDR3aa: CASSYLNEQYF; CDR3nt: TGTGCCAGCAGTTACTTGAACGAGCAGTACTTC
abundance: many; v_gene: TRBV28; j_gene: TRBJ1-2; d_gene: -; CDR3aa: CASSFAFQGTPGDYGYTF; CDR3nt: TGTGCCAGCAGTTTTGCCTTTCAAGGTACACCTGGGGACTATGGCTACACCTTC